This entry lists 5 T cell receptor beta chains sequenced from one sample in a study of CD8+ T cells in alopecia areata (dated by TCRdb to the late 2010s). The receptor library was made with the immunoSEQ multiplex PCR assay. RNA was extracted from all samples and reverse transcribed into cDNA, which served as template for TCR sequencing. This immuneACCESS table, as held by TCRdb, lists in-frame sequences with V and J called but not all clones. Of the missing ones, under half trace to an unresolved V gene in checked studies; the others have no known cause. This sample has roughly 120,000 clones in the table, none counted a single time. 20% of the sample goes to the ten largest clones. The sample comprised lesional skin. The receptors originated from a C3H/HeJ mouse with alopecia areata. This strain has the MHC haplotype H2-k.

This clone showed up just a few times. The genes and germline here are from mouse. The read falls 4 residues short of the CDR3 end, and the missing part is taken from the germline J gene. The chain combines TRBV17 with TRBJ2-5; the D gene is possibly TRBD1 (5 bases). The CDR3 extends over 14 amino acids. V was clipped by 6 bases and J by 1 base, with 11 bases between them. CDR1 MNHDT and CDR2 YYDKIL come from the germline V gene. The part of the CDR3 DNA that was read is TGTGCTAGCAGCCTAGACAGCCACCAAGAC. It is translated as CASSLDSHQD. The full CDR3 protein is CASSLDSHQDTQYF.

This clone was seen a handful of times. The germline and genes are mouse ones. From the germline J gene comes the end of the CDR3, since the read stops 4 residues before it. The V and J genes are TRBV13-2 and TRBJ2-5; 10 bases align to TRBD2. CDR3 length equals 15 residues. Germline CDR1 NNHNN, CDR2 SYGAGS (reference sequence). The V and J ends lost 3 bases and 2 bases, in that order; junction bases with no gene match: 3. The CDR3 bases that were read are TGTGCCAGCGGTGGAACTGGGGGGGGCCAAGAC. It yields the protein CASGGTGGGQD. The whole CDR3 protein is CASGGTGGGQDTQYF.

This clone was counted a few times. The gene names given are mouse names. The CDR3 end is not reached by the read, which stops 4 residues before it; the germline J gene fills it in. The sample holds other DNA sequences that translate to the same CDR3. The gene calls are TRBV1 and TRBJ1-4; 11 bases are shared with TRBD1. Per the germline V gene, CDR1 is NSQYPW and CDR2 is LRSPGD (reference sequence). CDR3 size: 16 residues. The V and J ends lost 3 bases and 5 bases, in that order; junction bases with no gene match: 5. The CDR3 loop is CTCSAPDRGRNERLFF. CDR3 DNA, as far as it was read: TGCACCTGCAGTGCGCCGGACAGGGGGCGAAACGAA.

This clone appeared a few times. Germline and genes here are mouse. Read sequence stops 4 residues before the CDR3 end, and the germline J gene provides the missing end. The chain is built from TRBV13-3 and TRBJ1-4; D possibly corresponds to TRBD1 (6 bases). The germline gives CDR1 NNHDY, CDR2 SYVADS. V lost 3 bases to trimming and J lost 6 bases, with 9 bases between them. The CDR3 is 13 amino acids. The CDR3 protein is CASSAGEDERLFF. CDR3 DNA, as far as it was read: TGTGCCAGCAGTGCAGGGGAAGACGAA. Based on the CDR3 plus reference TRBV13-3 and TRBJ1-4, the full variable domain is EAAVTQSPRSKVAVTGGKVTLSCHQTNNHDYMYWYRQDTGHGLRLIHYSYVADSTEKGDIPDGYKASRPSQENFSLILELASLSQTAVYFCASSAGEDERLFFGHGTKLSVL.

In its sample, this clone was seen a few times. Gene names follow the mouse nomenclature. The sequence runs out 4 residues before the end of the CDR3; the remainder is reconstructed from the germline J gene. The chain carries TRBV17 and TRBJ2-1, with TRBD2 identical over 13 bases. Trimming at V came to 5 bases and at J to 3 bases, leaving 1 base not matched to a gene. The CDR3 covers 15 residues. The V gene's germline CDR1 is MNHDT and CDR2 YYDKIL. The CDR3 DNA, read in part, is TGTGCTAGCAGTGGGACTGGGGGGGGCTATGCT. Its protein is CASSGTGGGYA. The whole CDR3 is CASSGTGGGYAEQFF.